This entry lists 19 T cell receptor beta chains sequenced from one sample in a study of blood T cells in healthy people across ages. A second PCR of about 6 to 12 cycles used a sample-barcoded 5' primer and a J-beta primer mix. TCRdb independently ran MiXCR on the 5' RACE reads; one entry per CDR3 protein. The table has 1.5 million to 2 million distinct CDR3 sequences, about 28% seen once. The sequenced material came from blood. The receptor source for this set is a young woman in good health.

This clonotype has only a few counts. The chain joins TRBV7-9 to TRBJ2-1; the match to TRBD2 covers 12 bases. CDR3 length: 16 residues. The V segment lost 5 bases and the J segment 4 bases; nucleotides outside the gene matches: 6. Germline values: CDR1 SEHNR, CDR2 FQNEAQ (reference sequence). CDR3 protein: CASSITSGGLYNEQFF. CDR3 nucleotides: TGTGCCAGCAGCATAACTAGCGGGGGGCTTTACAATGAGCAGTTCTTC.

This clonotype is a singleton in its sample. V and J are TRBV4-1 and TRBJ2-1; 10 bases are a match to TRBD2. Germline CDR1 is MGHRA and CDR2 is YSYEKL. The CDR3 runs 17 residues. The V segment lost 3 bases and the J segment 2 bases; nucleotides outside the gene matches: 7. The CDR3 sequence is CASSQTSGPPAYNEQFF. The CDR3 nucleotides are TGCGCCAGCAGCCAGACTAGCGGGCCACCAGCCTACAATGAGCAGTTCTTC.

This clonotype has a count of ten or more. The chain recombines TRBV7-2 with TRBJ2-7, with 7 bases fitting TRBD1. The CDR3 has 14 amino acids. V lost 5 bases and J lost 1; bases outside the gene matches: 5. CDR1 is SGHTA and CDR2 is FQGNSA in the germline V gene. CDR3 nucleotide sequence: TGTGCCAGCAGCCTGGACAGGATTTCCTACGAGCAGTACTTC. It yields the protein CASSLDRISYEQYF.

In regard to this clonotype: Possible read error: a much larger clone is one base away. The rearrangement joins TRBV5-1 to TRBJ2-1; D is perhaps TRBD2 (5 bases). CDR3 length: 15 amino acids. V lost 0 bases and J lost 2, with 9 bases in between. CDR1 and CDR2 from the germline V gene are SGHRS and YFSETQ. DNA of the CDR3: TGCGCCAGCAGCTTGGTAGCGACTCCCTACAATGAGCAGTTCTTC. Translation: CASSLVATPYNEQFF.

In this sample, this clonotype turned up a few times. The chain recombines TRBV15 with TRBJ2-1; 7 nucleotides align to TRBD1. This CDR3 has 14 amino acids. The ends lost 1 base at V and 6 bases at J; junction bases unmatched: 3. From germline, CDR1 is LNHNV and CDR2 YYDKDF (reference sequence). The CDR3 coding sequence is TGTGCCACCAGCAGAGGGGCAGGGGGCAATGAGCAGTTCTTC. The encoded protein is CATSRGAGGNEQFF. Filled out from reference TRBV15 and TRBJ2-1, the complete variable domain reads DAMVIQNPRYQVTQFGKPVTLSCSQTLNHNVMYWYQQKSSQAPKLLFHYYDKDFNNEADTPDNFQSRRPNTSFCFLDIRSPGLGDTAMYLCATSRGAGGNEQFFGPGTRLTVL.

In this sample, this clonotype turned up a few times. The chain carries TRBV10-3 and TRBJ2-3, with unresolved D. Deletions cut 2 bases from V and 0 bases from J, with 6 bases between. Germline V gene sequence: CDR1 ENHRY, CDR2 SYGVKD. The CDR3 runs 14 residues. The CDR3: CAISEVRSTDTQYF. CDR3 DNA: TGTGCCATCAGTGAGGTCAGGAGCACAGATACGCAGTATTTT.

Regarding this clonotype: A read error may produce the germline difference seen at one junction end. This chain links TRBV2 with TRBJ2-1; tentative D call: TRBD1 (6 bases). This CDR3 has 14 residues. CDR1 and CDR2 (germline): SNHLY, FYNNEI. The CDR3 DNA reads TGTGTCAGCAGGGAATCGGTGAGAGGGGGTGAGCAGTTCTTC. Translation: CVSRESVRGGEQFF.

This clonotype has at least ten counts. This rearrangement joins TRBV11-2 to TRBJ1-2; 7 bases line up with TRBD1. Trimming at V came to 5 bases and at J to 2 bases, leaving 5 bases not matched to a gene. Germline CDR1 and CDR2: SGHAT and FQNNGV. The CDR3 consists of 14 residues. The CDR3 protein is CASSQTGSNYGYTF. In nucleotides, the CDR3 is TGTGCCAGCAGCCAGACAGGGTCGAACTATGGCTACACCTTC. The full variable domain, rest sourced from reference TRBV11-2 and TRBJ1-2, is EAGVAQSPRYKIIEKRQSVAFWCNPISGHATLYWYQQILGQGPKLLIQFQNNGVVDDSQLPKDRFSAERLKGVDSTLKIQPAKLEDSAVYLCASSQTGSNYGYTFGSGTRLTVV.

This clonotype was recorded a few times. The rearrangement links TRBV9 to TRBJ2-2, with TRBD2 matching over 8 bases. V shed 3 bases, J shed 2 bases, and the junction held 6 bases outside the gene matches. Germline values: CDR1 SGDLS, CDR2 YYNGEE. The CDR3 consists of 16 residues. The CDR3 spells CASSAGGDLNTGELFF. The CDR3 nucleotides read TGTGCCAGCAGCGCCGGGGGGGATCTCAACACCGGGGAGCTGTTTTTT.

On this clonotype itself: Relative to the germline gene, one junction end is altered; a read error may explain this. The V gene is TRBV28, the J gene TRBJ2-7, with D unresolved. Germline loops: CDR1 MDHEN, CDR2 SYDVKM. This CDR3 comprises 13 residues. CDR3 sequence: CASSKGNAYEQNF. CDR3 DNA sequence: TGTGCCAGCAGCAAAGGTAACGCCTACGAGCAGAACTTC.

This clonotype was observed many times. The rearrangement joins TRBV7-2 to TRBJ2-6; D not resolved. Trimming took off 1 base at V and 4 bases at J, with 8 bases between the two ends. CDR3 size: 15 residues. Germline values: CDR1 SGHTA, CDR2 FQGNSA. For the CDR3, the DNA is TGTGCCAGCAGCTTAGTCAACCCCGGGGCCAACGTCCTGACTTTC. This codes for CASSLVNPGANVLTF.

The sample holds a few counts of this clonotype. V usage is TRBV7-2 and J usage is TRBJ2-4; possible D gene TRBD1, 5 bases. The DNA matches TRBJ2-5 better at its end, which makes the J call doubtful. Germline-derived CDR1 and CDR2 are SGHTA and FQGNSA. This CDR3 has 14 residues. This CDR3 is CASSLETGWETQYF. The CDR3 DNA reads TGTGCCAGCAGCTTGGAAACAGGATGGGAGACCCAGTACTTC.

This chain joins TRBV19 and TRBJ2-1, with 8 bases identical to TRBD2. The CDR3 is made up of 14 amino acids. The germline V gene has CDR1 LNHDA and CDR2 SQIVND (reference sequence). V shed 1 base and J 15 bases; nucleotides not matched to a gene: 11. The CDR3: CASSIVGVAGKRFF. CDR3 DNA sequence: TGTGCCAGTAGTATAGTTGGAGTAGCGGGAAAGCGGTTCTTC.

The gene calls are TRBV20-1 and TRBJ2-1, with D possibly matching TRBD2 (7 bases). The V end lost 5 bases, the J end lost 9 bases, and 26 bases lay between the germline ends. The CDR3 sequence is 16 residues long. From germline, CDR1 is DFQATT and CDR2 SNEGSKA (reference sequence). CDR3 DNA sequence: TGCAGTGCTGCCTGGGGGGGGGCGCGGGTTTTAGGTGAGCAGTTCTTC. It yields the protein CSAAWGGARVLGEQFF.

The chain is built from TRBV6-6 and TRBJ2-5; D is unclear. The CDR3 is 16 residues long. Trimming removed 0 bases at V and 5 bases at J, with 16 bases between. Germline assignment: CDR1 MNHNY and CDR2 SVGAGI (reference sequence). CDR3 bases: TGTGCCAGCAGTTACTCGAAGACACCAAAAGGGGAGACCCAGTACTTC. It codes for CASSYSKTPKGETQYF.

The table lists this clonotype with a few counts. V and J are TRBV7-9 and TRBJ1-1; tentatively, D is TRBD1 (5 bases). V was pared by 5 bases and J by 3 bases, with 16 bases between. Germline CDR1 SEHNR, CDR2 FQNEAQ (reference sequence). This CDR3 has 15 amino acids. The CDR3 DNA sequence: TGTGCCAGCAGCCCCCTCGCAGGGTTTGACACTGAAGCTTTCTTT. Residues: CASSPLAGFDTEAFF.

The chain combines TRBV12-3 or TRBV12-4 with TRBJ2-3; D possibly corresponds to TRBD2 (5 bases). V shed 4 bases and J shed 3 bases, with 14 bases lying between them. The CDR3 extends over 15 amino acids. In DNA, the CDR3 is TGTGCCAGCAGTTCCCCCGGAGGCGTTACAGATACGCAGTATTTT. It translates to CASSSPGGVTDTQYF.

The sample holds many counts of this clonotype. J is TRBJ1-2 and V is TRBV6-5, with D possibly being TRBD1 (6 bases). This CDR3 is built from 14 residues. V lost 1 base and J lost 4, with 10 bases in between. Per the germline V gene, CDR1 is MNHEY and CDR2 is SVGAGI. The CDR3 DNA reads as TGTGCCAGCAGTTACTTACAGGGTGGCTATGGCTACACCTTC. Amino acids: CASSYLQGGYGYTF.

To note about this clonotype: Given a much more abundant clone one base away, this may be a read error. The genes are TRBV29-1 and TRBJ1-2; D unclear. CDR3 length: 12 amino acids. V lost 3 bases and J 6 bases, leaving 11 bases between the germline ends. CDR1 SQVTM and CDR2 ANQGSEA come from the germline V gene. CDR3 coding DNA: TGCAGCGTTGACGGAAAGAACCATGGCTACACCTTC. Translating it yields CSVDGKNHGYTF.